This entry describes one TCR beta chain. The data were produced by immunoSEQ multiplex PCR, yet TCRdb's version contains in-frame clones alone and is incomplete. Altogether 200,000 to 250,000 clones are present, approximately 87% being singletons, with the ten largest covering 4.5% to 6%. The data originate from a study of cytomegalovirus exposure and HLA in healthy donors. In the study overall: The roughly 120 validation repertoires matched the 600 to 700 first-cohort repertoires in platform, a later analysis reported.

V gave up 4 bases and J gave up 8 bases, with 17 bases separating them. The CDR3 is 14 residues long. In germline, CDR1 is GTSNPN, CDR2 SVGIG (reference sequence). Sequencing used PBMCs. The V and J genes are TRBV30 and TRBJ1-4; D perhaps matches TRBD1 (5 bases). The clonotype originates from a woman younger than 35 in good health and CMV-seronegative. The CDR3: CAWKRGDLGEKLFF. CDR3 DNA sequence: TGTGCCTGGAAACGAGGGGACCTAGGGGAAAAACTGTTTTTT.